Listed below are T cell receptor beta chains from one sample, sequenced in a study of shared T cell receptors in the human thymus. Produced via immunoSEQ multiplex PCR; TCRdb's table is partial and in-frame only. The profile covers approximately 660,000 clones, with more than 75% appearing a single time and around 0.01% taken by the ten largest. These data also formed part of another study, on human thymus T cells.

The material sequenced was thymocytes. Receptor source: a boy in the first two years of life with a congenital heart defect. The CDR3 runs from the conserved cysteine through the conserved F or W. The D gene is left open where the match is weak. A clone size is listed for some rows: how often the clone was seen (once, few, many), or a class if it is expanded.

D gene	V gene	clone size	CDR3 length	J gene	CDR3 DNA	CDR3 protein
TRBD2	TRBV7-8	.	15	TRBJ2-5	TGTGCCAGCAGCCCCACTAGCGGGAGCCCGGGGACCCAGTACTTC	CASSPTSGSPGTQYF
TRBD1	TRBV10-2	.	15	TRBJ1-2	TGCGCCAGCAGTGAGTCCGGGACAGGGTACTATGGCTACACCTTC	CASSESGTGYYGYTF
.	TRBV30	.	15	TRBJ2-5	TGTGCCTGGAGTGACCCATCTAAACTCGAAGAGACCCAGTACTTC	CAWSDPSKLEETQYF
.	TRBV5-6	.	15	TRBJ2-7	TGTGCCAGCAGCCCCTGGACAGCCTTACCCTACGAGCAGTACTTC	CASSPWTALPYEQYF
.	TRBV20-1	.	10	TRBJ2-1	TGCAGTGCTAGGGACTATGAGCAGTTCTTC	CSARDYEQFF
.	TRBV20-1	.	11	TRBJ1-1	TGCAGTCCGTCCCCAGGTGCTGAAGCTTTCTTT	CSPSPGAEAFF
TRBD1	TRBV28	.	16	TRBJ2-5	TGTGCCAGCAGTTTGGCCGGGACAGGGGGCGGGGAGACCCAGTACTTC	CASSLAGTGGGETQYF
TRBD1	TRBV6-5	.	14	TRBJ2-5	TGTGCCAGCAGTCCGGACAGGGGGTTAGAGACCCAGTACTTC	CASSPDRGLETQYF
.	TRBV4-1	.	15	TRBJ1-4	TGCGCCAGCAGCCAAGCGGCAGGGCCTAATGAAAAACTGTTTTTT	CASSQAAGPNEKLFF
TRBD2	TRBV5-1	.	17	TRBJ2-1	TGCGCCAGCAGCTCCGTCTCTAGCGGGAGCTCCTACAATGAGCAGTTCTTC	CASSSVSSGSSYNEQFF
TRBD2	TRBV18	.	18	TRBJ2-1	TGTGCCAGCTCACCGGGGGGTGCGGGAGGGACACGCTACAATGAGCAGTTCTTC	CASSPGGAGGTRYNEQFF
TRBD1	TRBV7-3	.	14	TRBJ2-2	TGTGCCAGCAGCTGGGACAGGCTAACCGGGGAGCTGTTTTTT	CASSWDRLTGELFF
.	TRBV12-5	few	15	TRBJ2-5	TGTGCTAGTGGTTTGGTGGATGGACAGCAAGAGACCCAGTACTTC	CASGLVDGQQETQYF
.	TRBV20-1	few	11	TRBJ1-1	TGCAGTGCGCAACAGGTAACTGAAGCTTTCTTT	CSAQQVTEAFF
TRBD2	TRBV28	.	14	TRBJ2-3	TGTGCCAGCTCCAGCGGGAACAACACAGATACGCAGTATTTT	CASSSGNNTDTQYF
.	TRBV14	.	20	TRBJ2-7	TGTGCCAGCAGCCAAGTCGCCGGGACAGGGGTGGATAGCGGGAGATACGAGCAGTACTTC	CASSQVAGTGVDSGRYEQYF
TRBD1	TRBV28	once	15	TRBJ2-7	TGTGCCAGCAGTGCTACAACGGGACAGACTTACGAGCAGTACTTC	CASSATTGQTYEQYF
.	TRBV19	.	16	TRBJ2-4	TGTGCCAGTAGTCGGTTGGCAGGGTTAGGCAAAAACATTCAGTACTTC	CASSRLAGLGKNIQYF
TRBD2	TRBV10-2	.	19	TRBJ2-7	TGCGCCAGCAGTCTCCCTGGGACTAGCGGGAGGCGCCGGGACGACGAGCAGTACTTC	CASSLPGTSGRRRDDEQYF
.	TRBV28	.	16	TRBJ2-1	TGTGCCAGCAGGCACACACAGGCCGGACGTAACAATGAGCAGTTCTTC	CASRHTQAGRNNEQFF
TRBD2	TRBV29-1	.	16	TRBJ2-3	TGCAGCGTCGCCGGGACTAGCGGGAGACGCACAGATACGCAGTATTTT	CSVAGTSGRRTDTQYF
.	TRBV11-3	.	17	TRBJ2-7	TGTGCCAGCAGCCCCGGACAGACAAAAAATAACTCCTACGAGCAGTACTTC	CASSPGQTKNNSYEQYF
TRBD2	TRBV18	.	16	TRBJ2-3	TGTGCCAGCTCACCACGGGGCGGGAGGGCTACAGATACGCAGTATTTT	CASSPRGGRATDTQYF
TRBD2	TRBV30	.	16	TRBJ2-3	TGTGCCTGGAGGGTAGTAGCGGGAGTAGGCACAGATACGCAGTATTTT	CAWRVVAGVGTDTQYF
TRBD2	TRBV18	.	16	TRBJ2-3	TGTGCCAGCTCACCTCGAGGGACTAGAGCCACAGATACGCAGTATTTT	CASSPRGTRATDTQYF
TRBD2	TRBV11-2	.	16	TRBJ2-4	TGTGCCAGCAGCTTAGGAGGTAGCGGGAGTGGGGGCATTCAGTACTTC	CASSLGGSGSGGIQYF
TRBD2	TRBV30	.	14	TRBJ2-7	TGTGCCTGCTCCTTGGGAGGGCCCTCCTACGAGCAGTACTTC	CACSLGGPSYEQYF
TRBD1	TRBV10-3	few	12	TRBJ1-2	TGTGCCACCCGGGACAGGGGATTGCGCTACACCTTC	CATRDRGLRYTF
TRBD1	TRBV7-2	.	17	TRBJ1-1	TGTGCCAGCAGCGGCCGGGACAGGGGGCTGGGGGACACTGAAGCTTTCTTT	CASSGRDRGLGDTEAFF